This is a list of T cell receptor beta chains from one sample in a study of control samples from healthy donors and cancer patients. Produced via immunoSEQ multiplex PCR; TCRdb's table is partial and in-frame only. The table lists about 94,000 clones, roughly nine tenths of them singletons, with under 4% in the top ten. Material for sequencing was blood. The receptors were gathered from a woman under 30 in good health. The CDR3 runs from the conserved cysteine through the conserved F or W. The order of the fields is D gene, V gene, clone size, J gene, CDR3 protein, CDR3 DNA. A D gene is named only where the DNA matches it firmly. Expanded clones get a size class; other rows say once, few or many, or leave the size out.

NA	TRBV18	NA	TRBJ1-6	CASSPTPGLPNYNSPLHF	TGTGCCAGCTCACCCACCCCCGGGCTCCCAAATTATAATTCACCCCTCCACTTT
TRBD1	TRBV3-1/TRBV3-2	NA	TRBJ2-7	CASSLGTGIHEQYF	TGTGCCAGCAGTCTCGGGACAGGGATCCACGAGCAGTACTTC
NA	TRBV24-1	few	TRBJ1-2	CATSDAGGRGANYGYTF	TGTGCCACCAGTGATGCCGGGGGCAGAGGAGCTAACTATGGCTACACCTTC
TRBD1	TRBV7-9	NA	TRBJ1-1	CASSHAPRGARDTEAFF	TGTGCCAGCAGCCACGCCCCCAGGGGGGCTAGGGACACTGAAGCTTTCTTT
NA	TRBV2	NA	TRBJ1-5	CASSEAQGNNQPQHF	TGTGCCAGCAGTGAAGCGCAAGGAAACAATCAGCCCCAGCATTTT
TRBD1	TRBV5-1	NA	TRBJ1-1	CASSSGQLNTEAFF	TGCGCCAGCAGCTCGGGACAGCTGAACACTGAAGCTTTCTTT
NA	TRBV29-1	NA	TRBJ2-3	CSVQGLEISADTQYF	TGCAGCGTGCAGGGGCTAGAGATTTCGGCAGATACGCAGTATTTT
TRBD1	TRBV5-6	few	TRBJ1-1	CASSFYRGNTEAFF	TGTGCCAGCAGCTTTTACAGGGGGAACACTGAAGCTTTCTTT
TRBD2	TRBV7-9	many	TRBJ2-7	CASSPSGIPPYEQYF	TGTGCCAGCAGCCCAAGCGGGATTCCACCCTACGAGCAGTACTTC
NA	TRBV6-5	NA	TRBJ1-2	CASSILGGRYGYTF	TGTGCCAGCAGTATCCTGGGAGGGCGGTATGGCTACACCTTC
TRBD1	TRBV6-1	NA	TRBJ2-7	CASSEPLTGSFSYEQYF	TGTGCCAGCAGTGAACCCTTGACAGGGAGTTTTAGCTACGAGCAGTACTTC
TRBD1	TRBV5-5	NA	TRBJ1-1	CASSLEQQGRGNTEAFF	TGTGCCAGCAGCTTGGAACAACAGGGGAGGGGAAACACTGAAGCTTTCTTT
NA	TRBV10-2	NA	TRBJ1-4	CASSGGLERTKLFF	TGCGCCAGCAGTGGTGGGCTTGAAAGAACAAAACTGTTTTTT
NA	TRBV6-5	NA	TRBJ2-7	CASSQDFSYEQYF	TGTGCCAGCAGCCAGGATTTTTCCTACGAGCAGTACTTC
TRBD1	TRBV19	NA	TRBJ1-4	CASSLRQGLYATNEKLFF	TGTGCCAGTAGTCTTCGACAGGGGCTATATGCAACTAATGAAAAACTGTTTTTT
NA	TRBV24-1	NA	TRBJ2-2	CATSVRQGTGELFF	TGTGCCACCAGTGTCCGCCAGGGTACCGGGGAGCTGTTTTTT
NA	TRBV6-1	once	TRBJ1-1	CASSETIRQQANTEAFF	TGTGCCAGCAGTGAAACAATCCGACAGCAGGCGAACACTGAAGCTTTCTTT
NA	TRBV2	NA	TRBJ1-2	CASSGTIYGYTF	TGTGCCAGCAGTGGGACCATCTATGGCTACACCTTC
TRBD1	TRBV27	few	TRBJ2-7	CASPFEPGQGGHEQYF	TGTGCCAGTCCTTTCGAACCGGGACAGGGAGGCCACGAGCAGTACTTC
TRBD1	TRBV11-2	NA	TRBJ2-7	CASSSLNRDRGRTYEQYF	TGTGCCAGCAGCTCACTAAACCGGGACAGGGGGCGAACCTACGAGCAGTACTTC
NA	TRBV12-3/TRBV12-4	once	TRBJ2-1	CASSLGADEQFF	TGTGCCAGCAGTTTGGGGGCGGATGAGCAGTTCTTC
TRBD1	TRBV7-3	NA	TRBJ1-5	CASSLKAYTGGYSNQPQHF	TGTGCCAGCAGCTTAAAAGCGTATACAGGGGGGTATAGCAATCAGCCCCAGCATTTT
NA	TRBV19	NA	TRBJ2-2	CASWASTGELFF	TGTGCCAGTTGGGCGTCCACCGGGGAGCTGTTTTTT
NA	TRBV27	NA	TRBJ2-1	CASSLGRIPSDEQFF	TGTGCCAGCAGTTTAGGGAGGATCCCATCCGATGAGCAGTTCTTC